The source of this T cell receptor (beta chain) is a study of T cell repertoires in cytomegalovirus infection. The overall study: Matching HLA type and CMV infection were both indicated by public TCR beta signatures.

This clonotype appeared a few times. Its specificity is not known. Findings and caveats of the study: In two of eight donors, the top clonotype was HLA-C-restricted CMV-specific.

TCRdb ran MiXCR on the reads and lists one entry per CDR3 protein. The table lists about half a million distinct CDR3 sequences, under 55% of them singletons. The input for sequencing was cultured PBMCs, taken from culture after CMV antigen stimulation. This TCR was sampled from a human donor in good health (CMV status not recorded). Some clones in this sample may be carry-over from other donors' samples.

The CDR3 region is CASKTGTSGPYEQYF. The CDR3 DNA reads TGTGCCAGCAAAACCGGGACTAGCGGACCTTACGAGCAGTACTTC. The chain carries TRBV6-6 and TRBJ2-7; 11 bases are shared with TRBD2. Trimming at V came to 7 bases and at J to 4 bases, leaving 9 bases not matched to a gene. Per germline, CDR1 MNHNY and CDR2 SVGAGI (reference sequence). CDR3 size: 15 residues.